The sample holds many counts of the clone carrying this T cell receptor beta chain. The antigen is undetermined. The sample is drawn from a study of neurological immune-mediated disorders. Unmatched junction bases numbered 11, after V lost 0 bases and J lost 4 bases. Germline V gene data show CDR1 as LGHDT and CDR2 as YNNKEL (reference sequence). CDR3 length: 17 amino acids. TCRdb reanalysed the 5' RACE reads using MiXCR and keeps one entry per CDR3 protein. The table includes roughly 50,000 distinct CDR3 sequences, approximately 4.5% detected once. Study-wide points: One cluster of related CDR3 sequences contained, by phylogenetic grouping, the repertoires of 18 of 34 multiple sclerosis patients and formed a possible signature.

The V and J genes are TRBV3-1 and TRBJ2-5; TRBD1 matches 7 bases. The sample was PBMCs. This clonotype originated in a woman aged 60-70 years with multiple sclerosis. The CDR3 spells CASSQDLARGLGETQYF. The CDR3 bases are TGTGCCAGCAGCCAAGATCTCGCCAGGGGGTTGGGAGAGACCCAGTACTTC.